This record covers a single T cell receptor (beta chain). The antigen remains unidentified. This sample was taken from a study of identical twins. Trimming took 6 bases from V and 3 from J; bases not matched to a gene: 14. The CDR3 spans 17 residues. Germline V lookup: CDR1 ENHRY, CDR2 SYGVKD. Notes on the study in general: The degree of excess twin sharing was weaker in beta out-of-frame sequences. There were fewer insertions in abundant cord blood beta clonotypes, but memory repertoires showed no such pattern. The conclusions drew on cross-sectional statistical analysis instead of tracking the same donors.

cDNA carried unique molecular identifiers, and a universal primer site was added by template switching. One entry per CDR3 protein, called by TCRdb with MiXCR from the 5' RACE reads. Found here are about 1.7 million distinct CDR3 sequences, roughly 35% of them singletons; the top ten hold about 0.27%. The V call is TRBV10-3, the J call TRBJ1-5; 7 bases match TRBD1. Material: cord blood. The clonotype originates from a newborn girl in good health. The CDR3 DNA sequence: TGTGCCATCAGCCGGGACAGTGTGCCTACTTCCAATCAGCCCCAGCATTTT. Its translation is CAISRDSVPTSNQPQHF.